This TCR beta chain derives from a study of cytotoxic CD8 clonotypes in ibrutinib-treated CLL. Generated by immunoSEQ multiplex PCR, the TCRdb table keeps only in-frame clones and is missing some. The sample has about 130,000 clones, approximately 83% seen once; the top ten hold approximately 2%. The table lists this clone with a few counts. Germline V gene lookup returns CDR1 ENHRY and CDR2 SYGVKD. V lost 8 bases and J 7 bases, leaving 23 bases between the germline ends. The CDR3 has 15 amino acids. This clonotype was obtained from a human donor with chronic lymphocytic leukemia. The material sequenced was PBMCs, taken after 24 months of ibrutinib treatment. V is TRBV10-3 and J is TRBJ2-5; TRBD2 might be the D (6 bases). The CDR3: CAIRPGDDRRGTQYF. CDR3 in DNA: TGTGCCATCCGGCCGGGGGACGACCGGAGGGGGACCCAGTACTTC.